The 28 T cell receptor beta chains below come from one sample, sequenced in a study of T cell changes during pregnancy in multiple sclerosis. Assay: immunoSEQ multiplex PCR; the TCRdb copy retains only in-frame clones and omits some. The table lists fewer than 60,000 clones, 80% to 95% of them singletons, with about 0.64% in the top ten. Source: CD4+ T cells from peripheral blood mononuclear cells, taken after pregnancy. Source of these receptors: a female donor with multiple sclerosis, enrolled in a pregnancy study.

J is TRBJ2-7 and V is TRBV27; the match to TRBD2 covers 10 bases. This CDR3 spans 16 amino acids. Germline CDR1 is MNHEY and CDR2 is SMNVEV (reference sequence). V lost 5 bases and J lost 7; bases outside the gene matches: 14. This chain's CDR3 is CASSSSSGGPVREQYF. The CDR3 DNA sequence: TGTGCCAGCAGTAGTTCTAGCGGGGGACCAGTAAGGGAGCAGTACTTC.

This clone was counted once. The chain joins TRBV7-9 to TRBJ2-2; the D gene is possibly TRBD2 (6 bases). This CDR3 spans 15 amino acids. V was cut by 5 bases and J by 0 bases, with 10 bases left in between. CDR1 SEHNR and CDR2 FQNEAQ come from the germline V gene (reference sequence). The CDR3 here is CASSQGLSNTGELFF. CDR3 nucleotide sequence: TGTGCCAGCAGCCAGGGACTTTCGAACACCGGGGAGCTGTTTTTT.

The V call is TRBV7-8, the J call TRBJ2-7; TRBD1 matches 7 bases. From germline, CDR1 is SGHVS and CDR2 FQNEAQ. The CDR3 extends over 14 amino acids. Unmatched junction bases numbered 4, after V lost 5 bases and J lost 0 bases. This CDR3 is CASSTYRGSYEQYF. In DNA, the CDR3 is TGTGCCAGCAGCACCTACAGGGGCTCCTACGAGCAGTACTTC.

This chain joins TRBV11-2 and TRBJ1-1, with a tentative D call TRBD1 (5 bases). Germline V gene sequence: CDR1 SGHAT, CDR2 FQNNGV. Trimming pared 1 base from V and 5 bases from J, leaving 17 bases between. The length of the CDR3 is 16 residues. CDR3 nucleotide sequence: TGTGCCAGCAGCTTAGGGGTGATCGGGGCGGGAACTGAAGCTTTCTTT. Translated: CASSLGVIGAGTEAFF.

The V and J genes are TRBV6-5 and TRBJ2-5, with 7 bases aligning to TRBD2. The CDR3 is 12 amino acids. V lost 7 bases to trimming and J lost 5 bases; unmatched junction nucleotides: 4. Germline CDR1 and CDR2: MNHEY and SVGAGI. The CDR3 protein is CASNPGGETQYF. In DNA form, the CDR3 reads TGTGCCAGCAACCCCGGGGGGGAGACCCAGTACTTC.

This clone has a single count. V is TRBV11-2 and J is TRBJ1-5; D remains ambiguous. This CDR3 spans 15 amino acids. CDR1 is SGHAT and CDR2 is FQNNGV in the germline V gene. Trimming took off 10 bases at V and 0 bases at J, with 16 bases between the two ends. The CDR3 region is CATTMEYHSNQPQHF. CDR3 bases: TGTGCCACTACGATGGAGTATCATAGCAATCAGCCCCAGCATTTT.

The J gene is TRBJ1-2, the V gene TRBV12-5; 10 positions match TRBD1. The CDR3 totals 15 residues. The trim removed 6 bases at V and 7 bases at J, leaving 11 bases unmatched. Per the germline V gene, CDR1 is LGHNT and CDR2 is FRNRAP. The CDR3 here is CASGEPLTGGGGYTF. The DNA for the CDR3 is TGTGCTAGTGGCGAGCCACTGACAGGGGGCGGTGGCTACACCTTC. The whole variable domain, filled in from reference TRBV12-5 and TRBJ1-2, reads DARVTQTPRHKVTEMGQEVTMRCQPILGHNTVFWYRQTMMQGLELLAYFRNRAPLDDSGMPKDRFSAEMPDATLATLKIQPSEPRDSAVYFCASGEPLTGGGGYTFGSGTRLTVV.

The chain recombines TRBV11-2 with TRBJ1-5, with TRBD1 identical over 7 bases. The length of the CDR3 is 13 residues. From germline, CDR1 is SGHAT and CDR2 FQNNGV. The V gene end was trimmed by 2 bases and the J gene end by 8 bases; junction bases not matched to a gene: 3. CDR3 loop: CASSLRDREPQHF. The DNA for the CDR3 is TGTGCCAGCAGCTTACGGGACAGAGAGCCCCAGCATTTT. Full variable domain (rest looked up from reference TRBV11-2 and TRBJ1-5): EAGVAQSPRYKIIEKRQSVAFWCNPISGHATLYWYQQILGQGPKLLIQFQNNGVVDDSQLPKDRFSAERLKGVDSTLKIQPAKLEDSAVYLCASSLRDREPQHFGDGTRLSIL.

This chain joins TRBV6-5 and TRBJ2-1, with 8 bases fitting TRBD1. In germline, CDR1 is MNHEY, CDR2 SVGAGI. The CDR3 has 15 amino acids. With 5 bases clipped from V and 4 bases from J, the junction kept 7 bases outside the gene matches. The DNA of the CDR3 is TGTGCCAGCAGTCCAACAGGGGGTCCATACAATGAGCAGTTCTTC. Encoded protein: CASSPTGGPYNEQFF.

The J gene is TRBJ1-3, the V gene TRBV18; a weak D match, TRBD1 (5 bases). The V end was cut by 3 bases, the J end by 5 bases, with 14 bases between. The CDR3 contains 15 residues. Germline V CDR1 and CDR2: KGHSH, LQKENI. CDR3 region: CASSPSGLDRNTIYF. The CDR3 DNA reads as TGTGCCAGCTCACCCTCGGGACTGGATCGAAACACCATATATTTT. The complete variable domain, with remaining parts taken from reference TRBV18 and TRBJ1-3, reads NAGVMQNPRHLVRRRGQEARLRCSPMKGHSHVYWYRQLPEEGLKFMVYLQKENIIDESGMPKERFSAEFPKEGPSILRIQQVVRGDSAAYFCASSPSGLDRNTIYFGEGSWLTVV.

V and J are TRBV6-5 and TRBJ1-2; D possibly corresponds to TRBD1 (5 bases). The germline V gene has CDR1 MNHEY and CDR2 SVGAGI. The length of the CDR3 is 16 residues. The V gene lost 0 bases and the J gene lost 4 bases, with 15 bases spanning the gap. Written as DNA, the CDR3 is TGTGCCAGCAGTTACTCTTCCTTAGACAGAATCTATGGCTACACCTTC. This translates into CASSYSSLDRIYGYTF.

CDR3: CASSLDRSNTGELFF. CDR3 bases: TGTGCCAGCAGCTTAGACAGGTCGAACACCGGGGAGCTGTTTTTT. The chain employs TRBV7-2 and TRBJ2-2, with a possible D match to TRBD1 (5 bases). The germline CDR1 and CDR2 sequences are SGHTA and FQGNSA. V lost 1 base and J 0 bases, leaving 6 bases between the germline ends. The CDR3 sequence is 15 residues long. Full variable domain (rest looked up from reference TRBV7-2 and TRBJ2-2): GAGVSQSPSNKVTEKGKDVELRCDPISGHTALYWYRQSLGQGLEFLIYFQGNSAPDKSGLPSDRFSAERTGGSVSTLTIQRTQQEDSAVYLCASSLDRSNTGELFFGEGSRLTVL.

The chain uses TRBV27 and TRBJ1-5; 11 nucleotides match TRBD1. The CDR3 runs 16 residues. J lost 9 bases, V lost 5 bases, and 12 bases had no gene match. Germline CDR1 and CDR2: MNHEY and SMNVEV (reference sequence). CDR3 sequence (DNA): TGTGCCAGCAGTCGCGGACAGGGGGCCATCCAATGGCCCCAGCATTTT. Residues: CASSRGQGAIQWPQHF.

The chain employs TRBV9 and TRBJ2-5; TRBD2 matches 11 bases. V lost 4 bases to trimming and J lost 5 bases; unmatched junction nucleotides: 10. The CDR3 has 16 amino acids. Germline V gene sequence: CDR1 SGDLS, CDR2 YYNGEE. The CDR3 DNA reads TGTGCCAGCAGCCTCTCGGTTAGCGGGGGGGCTGAGACCCAGTACTTC. As protein: CASSLSVSGGAETQYF.

This clone has just one count. V and J are TRBV6-5 and TRBJ1-5; D ambiguous. Germline V gives CDR1 MNHEY, CDR2 SVGAGI. There are 15 residues in the CDR3. V was cut by 2 bases and J by 3 bases, with 11 bases left in between. The DNA of the CDR3 is TGTGCCAGCAGTTACCGAGCGACTAACAATCAGCCCCAGCATTTT. Translated, it gives CASSYRATNNQPQHF.

The chain employs TRBV9 and TRBJ1-5, with D perhaps TRBD1 (6 bases). This CDR3 comprises 16 residues. V lost 0 bases and J lost 0, with 10 bases in between. Germline lookup yields CDR1 SGDLS and CDR2 YYNGEE. The CDR3 DNA follows: TGTGCCAGCAGCGTAGCCGGGGACATTAGCAATCAGCCCCAGCATTTT. Its translation is CASSVAGDISNQPQHF.

This clone was picked up one time. The rearrangement links TRBV9 to TRBJ2-3; the match to TRBD2 covers 10 bases. Germline trimming cut 5 bases from V and 3 bases from J; bases unmatched to any gene: 3. This CDR3 is 14 amino acids long. Germline-derived CDR1 and CDR2 are SGDLS and YYNGEE. CDR3 protein: CASRGLAVTDTQYF. The CDR3 nucleotides read TGTGCCAGCAGAGGACTAGCGGTTACAGATACGCAGTATTTT.

The gene calls are TRBV13 and TRBJ2-7; D is perhaps TRBD2 (5 bases). CDR1 is PRHDT and CDR2 is FYEKMQ in the germline V gene (reference sequence). The ends were cut back, 5 bases at V and 3 bases at J, with 14 bases in the middle. The CDR3 is 14 amino acids. CDR3 region: CASSIPGIHYEQYF. In nucleotides, the CDR3 is TGTGCCAGCAGCATCCCCGGGATCCACTACGAGCAGTACTTC.

The J gene is TRBJ1-3, the V gene TRBV9, with D maybe TRBD1 (5 bases). CDR3 length: 15 residues. Germline lookup yields CDR1 SGDLS and CDR2 YYNGEE. The V gene lost 0 bases and the J gene lost 0 bases, with 7 bases spanning the gap. The CDR3 nucleotides read TGTGCCAGCAGCGTAGGACAGTCCTCTGGAAACACCATATATTTT. Protein product: CASSVGQSSGNTIYF.

The chain recombines TRBV7-8 with TRBJ1-5; maybe TRBD1 (6 bases). Germline CDR1 reads SGHVS; CDR2 reads FQNEAQ. CDR3 length: 16 amino acids. V gave up 2 bases and J gave up 6 bases, with 17 bases separating them. The DNA of the CDR3 is TGTGCCAGCAGCTTAACCACACAGGGCAGGGGTCAGCCCCAGCATTTT. Its protein product is CASSLTTQGRGQPQHF.

The chain has TRBV19 and TRBJ1-6; D gene uncertain. Trimming pared 10 bases from V and 4 bases from J, leaving 11 bases between. The germline V gene has CDR1 LNHDA and CDR2 SQIVND (reference sequence). The length of the CDR3 is 13 residues. The CDR3 loop is CATKASYNSPLHF. As DNA, the CDR3 is TGTGCCACCAAAGCGAGTTATAATTCACCCCTCCACTTT.

V gene TRBV7-8 combines with J gene TRBJ2-7; the D gene is possibly TRBD1 (5 bases). The CDR3 covers 13 residues. Germline values: CDR1 SGHVS, CDR2 FQNEAQ. V was clipped by 4 bases and J by 3 bases, with 10 bases between them. The CDR3: CASSSRRGYEQYF. Written as DNA, the CDR3 is TGTGCCAGCAGCTCCCGTAGGGGCTACGAGCAGTACTTC.

This chain joins TRBV7-7 and TRBJ2-5; perhaps TRBD1 as D (5 bases). Per the germline V gene, CDR1 is SSHAT and CDR2 is FNYEAQ (reference sequence). The V end was cut by 3 bases, the J end by 2 bases, with 13 bases between. CDR3 length: 15 amino acids. Here the CDR3 DNA reads TGTGCCAGCAGCTTCTTTTCAGGGCCACAAGAGACCCAGTACTTC. It encodes CASSFFSGPQETQYF.

The V and J genes are TRBV4-3 and TRBJ2-7; 9 bases match TRBD1. CDR1 is LGHNA, CDR2 YSLEER, per germline. The CDR3 consists of 16 residues. Trimming cost V 0 bases and J 0 bases; bases outside gene matches: 3. CDR3 DNA: TGCGCCAGCAGCCAAGATAACAGGGGGCTCTCCTACGAGCAGTACTTC. Its protein is CASSQDNRGLSYEQYF.

The gene calls are TRBV27 and TRBJ1-2; TRBD1 might be the D (6 bases). The CDR3 spans 15 residues. The V and J ends lost 5 bases and 4 bases respectively, with 17 bases between them. The germline gives CDR1 MNHEY, CDR2 SMNVEV (reference sequence). The CDR3 sequence: CASSAGGRGIYGYTF. CDR3 DNA sequence: TGTGCCAGCAGTGCCGGCGGCAGGGGAATCTATGGCTACACCTTC.

This sequence joins TRBV4-2 and TRBJ2-1; 16 bases are shared with TRBD2. Trimming took 0 bases from V and 4 from J; bases not matched to a gene: 9. Germline CDR1 and CDR2: LGHNA and YNFKEQ. The CDR3 length is 20 residues. CDR3 bases: TGTGCCAGCAGCCAAGATCTAGGGACTAGCGGGGGGGTGAGGTACAATGAGCAGTTCTTC. It specifies CASSQDLGTSGGVRYNEQFF.

This chain links TRBV6-1 with TRBJ1-4; D gene unclear. This CDR3 is built from 12 residues. Trimming removed 5 bases from V and 5 bases from J, with 6 bases in between. Germline assignment: CDR1 MNHNS and CDR2 SASEGT. In nucleotides, the CDR3 is TGTGCCAGCAGTAAACTAAATGAAAAACTGTTTTTT. It translates to CASSKLNEKLFF.

The J gene is TRBJ2-7, the V gene TRBV7-8; the D gene is possibly TRBD1 (6 bases). Trimming removed 5 bases from V and 7 bases from J, with 21 bases in between. This CDR3 contains 15 residues. CDR1 is SGHVS, CDR2 FQNEAQ, per germline. Here the CDR3 reads CASSTTGSPRGEQYF. The CDR3 nucleotides are TGTGCCAGCAGCACCACAGGGTCCCCTAGGGGGGAGCAGTACTTC.